This T cell receptor (beta chain) was documented in a study of T cells in women clearing cervical HPV infection. General study results and limits: Effector/memory and HPV-specific T cells were not isolated, and association timing is unknown.

Measured with immunoSEQ multiplex PCR; TCRdb has only the in-frame clones, and not every one. This sample contains 20,000 to 25,000 clones. Regarding this clone: The antigen is not known. Read data end 3 residues before the CDR3 end; the end is taken from the germline J gene.

HPV was found by MY09/MY11 PCR and dot-blot genotyping. V was clipped by 3 bases and J by 3 bases, with 19 bases between them. This CDR3 is 17 amino acids long. CDR1 is SGHVT, CDR2 SQSDAQ, per germline. The specimen was blood buffy coat. The chain is built from TRBV7-4 and TRBJ2-3, with a possible D match to TRBD2 (6 bases). The origin of this receptor is a woman between 18 and 75 years old with a cervical HPV16 infection that either progressed to CIN3+ or cleared (not recorded which). CDR3 loop: CASSFPTEVGGTDTQYF. Partial CDR3 DNA: TGTGCCAGCAGCTTCCCGACGGAAGTGGGGGGTACAGATACG.